These 21 T cell receptor beta chains came from one sample sequenced in a study of shared clonotypes between healthy human individuals. Measured with immunoSEQ multiplex PCR; TCRdb has only the in-frame clones, and not every one. This table has just under 350,000 clones, roughly 70% appearing once. The sample was memory CD4+ T cells sorted from blood. Subset meaning: CD45RA-negative fraction. These receptors were taken from a man aged 25-45 years in good health.

This clone was counted a few times. This chain connects TRBV25-1 to TRBJ2-7, with D unclear. CDR3 length equals 15 residues. V lost 4 bases and J lost 5, with 18 bases in between. Germline values: CDR1 MGHDK, CDR2 SYGVNS. The CDR3 DNA is TGTGCCAGCAGTGGGGCTCTGCAGGCAGGAGACGAGCAGTACTTC. It is translated as CASSGALQAGDEQYF.

V gene TRBV2 combines with J gene TRBJ2-7; perhaps TRBD1 as D (6 bases). This CDR3 is built from 14 residues. Germline assignment: CDR1 SNHLY and CDR2 FYNNEI. Trimming took off 6 bases at V and 0 bases at J, with 12 bases between the two ends. CDR3 coding DNA: TGTGCCAGCAGCTTTGGACAGCTCTCCTACGAGCAGTACTTC. Its translation is CASSFGQLSYEQYF.

V usage is TRBV7-2 and J usage is TRBJ2-1; 10 nucleotides align to TRBD2. CDR1 is SGHTA and CDR2 is FQGNSA in the germline V gene. CDR3 length equals 17 residues. Trimming at V came to 2 bases and at J to 8 bases, leaving 12 bases not matched to a gene. CDR3 loop: CASSLSGLAGARDEQFF. The CDR3, as DNA: TGTGCCAGCAGCTTAAGTGGGCTAGCGGGAGCAAGGGATGAGCAGTTCTTC.

This clone was detected only a few times. This chain connects TRBV7-9 to TRBJ2-5, with D tentatively TRBD1 or TRBD2 (5 bases each). This CDR3 has 19 amino acids. Germline lookup yields CDR1 SEHNR and CDR2 FQNEAQ (reference sequence). Trimming shortened V by 1 base and J by 3 bases, and 24 bases separated the two germline ends. The CDR3 DNA reads as TGTGCCAGCAGCTTAGAAGAGAAGATAGAGGGGCTGGTTGAAGAGACCCAGTACTTC. Its translation: CASSLEEKIEGLVEETQYF.

The chain links TRBV6-1 to TRBJ2-3, with D possibly TRBD2 on 6 matching bases. Between the trimmed V and J ends, which lost 4 bases and 2 bases, there was a span of 10 bases. From germline, CDR1 is MNHNS and CDR2 SASEGT. This CDR3 contains 14 residues. The CDR3 DNA reads TGTGCCAGCAGTGCTAGGACTAACACAGATACGCAGTATTTT. Its translation: CASSARTNTDTQYF.

This clone was seen only a few times. The rearrangement links TRBV7-2 to TRBJ1-5; D remains unclear. The CDR3 extends over 15 amino acids. V was cut by 0 bases and J by 5 bases, with 11 bases left in between. Germline CDR1 is SGHTA and CDR2 is FQGNSA. The CDR3 loop reads CASSLASTGYQPQHF. The CDR3, as DNA: TGTGCCAGCAGCTTAGCCTCGACGGGGTATCAGCCCCAGCATTTT.

V is TRBV28 and J is TRBJ1-2, with D perhaps TRBD1 (5 bases). There are 12 residues in the CDR3. Between the trimmed V and J ends, which lost 5 bases and 14 bases, there was a span of 18 bases. Germline lookup yields CDR1 MDHEN and CDR2 SYDVKM. DNA of the CDR3: TGTGCCAGCAGTCTTCGTCGACAGCTGAAAACCTTC. Protein sequence: CASSLRRQLKTF.

V and J are TRBV9 and TRBJ1-3; D remains unclear. Between the trimmed V and J ends, which lost 0 bases and 4 bases, there was a span of 8 bases. The CDR3 extends over 14 amino acids. CDR1 and CDR2 (germline): SGDLS, YYNGEE. As DNA, the CDR3 is TGTGCCAGCAGCGTAGTCGACGGAGGAAACACCATATATTTT. This sequence encodes CASSVVDGGNTIYF. Looking up the rest from reference TRBV9 and TRBJ1-3 gives the full variable domain: DSGVTQTPKHLITATGQRVTLRCSPRSGDLSVYWYQQSLDQGLQFLIQYYNGEERAKGNILERFSAQQFPDLHSELNLSSLELGDSALYFCASSVVDGGNTIYFGEGSWLTVV.

The rearrangement uses TRBV5-1 and TRBJ1-1; D remains ambiguous. The germline CDR1 and CDR2 sequences are SGHRS and YFSETQ. V lost 1 base and J 1 base, leaving 26 bases between the germline ends. The CDR3 covers 20 residues. The CDR3 DNA is TGCGCCAGCAGCTTGAACTGGGCTTCAAGGATAGGGCAGGAGAACACTGAAGCTTTCTTT. Translated: CASSLNWASRIGQENTEAFF.

This chain joins TRBV9 and TRBJ2-3, with D unresolved. Germline V lookup: CDR1 SGDLS, CDR2 YYNGEE. Trimming stripped 0 bases from V and 5 bases from J, with 16 bases between. This CDR3 region has 16 residues. The CDR3 sequence: CASSVGLVSTLDTQYF. In DNA, the CDR3 is TGTGCCAGCAGCGTAGGGCTAGTCTCAACTTTAGATACGCAGTATTTT.

Here the CDR3 reads CASRAGTSGGGYNEQFF. As DNA, the CDR3 is TGTGCCAGCAGAGCCGGGACTAGCGGGGGGGGCTACAATGAGCAGTTCTTC. This rearrangement joins TRBV2 to TRBJ2-1, with 16 bases identical to TRBD2. J lost 3 bases, V lost 6 bases, and 5 bases had no gene match. This CDR3 is built from 17 residues. Germline CDR1 reads SNHLY; CDR2 reads FYNNEI.

This chain joins TRBV5-1 and TRBJ2-2; a weak D match, TRBD2 (6 bases). With 0 bases removed from V and 3 bases from J, the gap between germline ends came to 12 bases. This CDR3 has 16 residues. Looked up from germline, CDR1 is SGHRS and CDR2 is YFSETQ. CDR3 bases: TGCGCCAGCAGCTTGGCCGGGAGCGCGGACACCGGGGAGCTGTTTTTT. Translated: CASSLAGSADTGELFF.

The chain uses TRBV7-9 and TRBJ2-5; perhaps TRBD2 as D (6 bases). CDR3 size: 14 residues. V lost 4 bases and J lost 4, with 13 bases in between. Germline V lookup: CDR1 SEHNR, CDR2 FQNEAQ (reference sequence). In nucleotides, the CDR3 is TGTGCCAGCAGCTCCTCAGGGAGGCCAGAGACCCAGTACTTC. It specifies CASSSSGRPETQYF.

The rearrangement joins TRBV30 to TRBJ2-1; possible D gene TRBD2, 6 bases. Per germline, CDR1 GTSNPN and CDR2 SVGIG (reference sequence). Trimming stripped 1 base from V and 11 bases from J, with 18 bases between. The length of the CDR3 is 14 residues. CDR3 amino acids: CAWSGLGLNGKQFF. In nucleotides, the CDR3 is TGTGCCTGGAGTGGACTAGGGTTGAACGGGAAGCAGTTCTTC.

Details on this clone: This is likely an artifact of a read error, given a far larger clone one base away. The chain uses TRBV9 and TRBJ2-3; 8 bases are shared with TRBD2. V trimming: 0 bases; J trimming: 9 bases; junction bases outside the gene matches: 6. This CDR3 region has 14 residues. The germline V gene has CDR1 SGDLS and CDR2 YYNGEE. CDR3 sequence: CASSVEGGLVTQYF. In DNA form, the CDR3 reads TGTGCCAGCAGCGTAGAAGGGGGACTAGTGACGCAGTATTTT.

The chain employs TRBV10-2 and TRBJ1-5, with unresolved D. CDR3 length: 12 amino acids. Germline V gives CDR1 WSHSY, CDR2 SAAADI. Trimming took off 5 bases at V and 1 base at J, with 3 bases between the two ends. CDR3 nucleotides: TGCGCCAGCAGTCAAAGCAATCAGCCCCAGCATTTT. Protein: CASSQSNQPQHF.

In this sample, this clone turned up many times. The V call is TRBV28, the J call TRBJ2-1, with 9 positions matching TRBD2. The CDR3 consists of 14 residues. The germline V gene encodes CDR1 MDHEN and CDR2 SYDVKM. V gave up 3 bases and J gave up 9 bases; unmatched junction bases: 6. CDR3 sequence (DNA): TGTGCCAGCAGTTTCTTAGCGGGAGAGAGTGAGCAGTTCTTC. Translated: CASSFLAGESEQFF.

CDR3 in amino acids: CASRGNRESGLAAYNEQFF. The CDR3 nucleotides read TGCGCCAGCAGAGGTAACAGGGAGTCCGGACTAGCGGCCTACAATGAGCAGTTCTTC. V and J are TRBV5-1 and TRBJ2-1, with 10 bases lining up with TRBD2. The CDR3 runs 19 residues. The J segment lost 2 bases and the V segment lost 5 bases, leaving 16 bases of the junction unmatched. Looked up from germline, CDR1 is SGHRS and CDR2 is YFSETQ.

This chain links TRBV7-2 with TRBJ2-7, with D perhaps TRBD1 or TRBD2 (5 bases each). CDR1 and CDR2 (germline): SGHTA, FQGNSA. The CDR3 is 15 amino acids. V was trimmed by 5 bases and J by 3 bases, leaving 17 bases between them. The CDR3 region has the DNA TGTGCCAGCAGCCCCCAACCTGGGACGATCTACGAGCAGTACTTC. Protein: CASSPQPGTIYEQYF. Full variable domain (rest looked up from reference TRBV7-2 and TRBJ2-7): GAGVSQSPSNKVTEKGKDVELRCDPISGHTALYWYRQSLGQGLEFLIYFQGNSAPDKSGLPSDRFSAERTGGSVSTLTIQRTQQEDSAVYLCASSPQPGTIYEQYFGPGTRLTVT.

In the case of this clone: One end of the junction varies from germline; a read error may be responsible. V usage is TRBV5-1 and J usage is TRBJ1-4; 11 nucleotides line up with TRBD1. The CDR3 runs 16 residues. Germline CDR1 reads SGHRS; CDR2 reads YFSETQ. Here the CDR3 reads CVSRGTGTGGNEKLFF. CDR3 DNA: TGCGTCAGCCGCGGAACCGGGACAGGGGGGAATGAAAAACTGTTTTTT.

The chain combines TRBV19 with TRBJ1-5, with D unresolved. The CDR3 totals 13 residues. Per the germline V gene, CDR1 is LNHDA and CDR2 is SQIVND (reference sequence). Trimming took off 0 bases at V and 6 bases at J, with 6 bases between the two ends. CDR3 in DNA: TGTGCCAGTAGTATAGATAACGGTCAGCCCCAGCATTTT. Translated: CASSIDNGQPQHF. Together with reference TRBV19 and TRBJ1-5, the CDR3 gives the full variable domain: DGGITQSPKYLFRKEGQNVTLSCEQNLNHDAMYWYRQDPGQGLRLIYYSQIVNDFQKGDIAEGYSVSREKKESFPLTVTSAQKNPTAFYLCASSIDNGQPQHFGDGTRLSIL.